This T cell receptor beta chain was captured by sequencing in a study of T cell responses to AZD1222 COVID-19 vaccine. Study observations and caveats: Most donors were white British, females outnumbered males, and clonal diversity was possibly underestimated. No day 14 peak samples; only post-peak repertoires were characterized.

The CDR3 sequence is 14 residues long. CDR1 and CDR2 from the germline V gene are SGHTA and FQGNSA. V gave up 7 bases and J gave up 0 bases, with 12 bases separating them. A single count supports this clone. Its antigen is undetermined. The assay was immunoSEQ multiplex PCR, and TCRdb's table has in-frame clones only and misses some. The table lists 110,000 or so clones, roughly 91% of them singletons. V gene TRBV7-2 combines with J gene TRBJ1-1; D gene uncertain. The TCR originated in an adult in good health. This specimen was peripheral blood, taken on day 0 of AZD1222 vaccination. The CDR3 sequence: CASKDANMNTEAFF. CDR3 in DNA: TGTGCCAGCAAGGACGCAAATATGAACACTGAAGCTTTCTTT. Variable domain in full (rest from reference TRBV7-2 and TRBJ1-1): GAGVSQSPSNKVTEKGKDVELRCDPISGHTALYWYRQSLGQGLEFLIYFQGNSAPDKSGLPSDRFSAERTGGSVSTLTIQRTQQEDSAVYLCASKDANMNTEAFFGQGTRLTVV.